Shown below are 14 T cell receptor beta chains from a single sample sequenced in a study of T-cell memory formation after mild COVID-19 (dated by TCRdb to about 2021). The library was built by means of 5' RACE. The run used an Illumina NovaSeq 6000. Using fastp at Q25 and MiXCR, TCRdb reprocessed the public reads and kept productive beta chains. Each entry is one CDR3 protein sequence, shown with its most common DNA and genes. The sample table holds 400,000 to 500,000 distinct CDR3 sequences, of which 24% were seen once. Roughly 8.9% of the sample rests with the top ten. Sequenced input: PBMCs or a T cell subset sorted from them (not recorded which). The receptors shown here come from an adult woman who had mild COVID-19 (a few samples of this study predate the infection). The sample titles of this study are shuffled in the database, so cell type and time point are left out; the donor was told from shared clones.

A few counts support this clonotype. The rearrangement uses TRBV7-2 and TRBJ2-7; D might be TRBD2 (5 bases). The length of the CDR3 is 14 residues. Germline lookup yields CDR1 SGHTA and CDR2 FQGNSA. V lost 5 bases and J lost 6, with 17 bases in between. The CDR3 sequence is CASSPLGRYGEQYF. The CDR3 region has the DNA TGTGCCAGCAGCCCGTTGGGGAGATACGGCGAGCAGTACTTC. The full variable domain, completed using reference TRBV7-2 and TRBJ2-7, is GAGVSQSPSNKVTEKGKDVELRCDPISGHTALYWYRQSLGQGLEFLIYFQGNSAPDKSGLPSDRFSAERTGGSVSTLTIQRTQQEDSAVYLCASSPLGRYGEQYFGPGTRLTVT.

The genes are TRBV20-1 and TRBJ1-2; D is possibly TRBD1 (6 bases). The CDR3 length is 14 residues. V gave up 6 bases and J gave up 4 bases, with 18 bases separating them. Germline V gene sequence: CDR1 DFQATT, CDR2 SNEGSKA (reference sequence). CDR3 residues: CSAGTSDRTYGYTF. The CDR3, as DNA: TGCAGTGCCGGGACATCCGACAGAACCTATGGCTACACCTTC.

This clonotype has more than one count but fewer than ten. The chain has TRBV7-9 and TRBJ1-1, with D maybe TRBD1 (6 bases). The CDR3 loop spans 15 amino acids. The V and J ends lost 3 bases and 1 base respectively, with 12 bases between them. Per germline, CDR1 SEHNR and CDR2 FQNEAQ (reference sequence). The CDR3 coding sequence is TGTGCCAGCAGCTTGCTCCGACAGGAGAACACTGAAGCTTTCTTT. Translation gives CASSLLRQENTEAFF.

CDR3 loop: CASSLSGGAPSPLHF. The CDR3 DNA sequence: TGCGCCAGCAGCTTGTCGGGGGGCGCCCCATCACCCCTCCACTTT. The chain links TRBV5-1 to TRBJ1-6, with D tentatively TRBD1 (6 bases). In germline, CDR1 is SGHRS, CDR2 YFSETQ. The CDR3 runs to 15 residues. Trimming removed 1 base from V and 10 bases from J, with 15 bases in between.

This clonotype was found a few times. The genes are TRBV27 and TRBJ1-1; the D gene is possibly TRBD1 (5 bases). Germline CDR1 and CDR2: MNHEY and SMNVEV (reference sequence). Trimming removed 3 bases from V and 3 bases from J, with 17 bases in between. The CDR3 runs to 16 residues. The CDR3 coding sequence is TGTGCCAGCAGTTTGCGCGGAGGGGACTGGGACACTGAAGCTTTCTTT. Amino acid sequence: CASSLRGGDWDTEAFF.

The chain employs TRBV5-1 and TRBJ2-7; D may be TRBD1 or TRBD2 (5 bases each). The length of the CDR3 is 17 residues. The germline V and J ends were trimmed by 0 bases and 0 bases, with 16 bases remaining between them. CDR1 and CDR2 from the germline V gene are SGHRS and YFSETQ. CDR3: CASSLELGRFASYEQYF. DNA for the CDR3: TGCGCCAGCAGCTTGGAATTGGGACGGTTCGCCTCCTACGAGCAGTACTTC.

The rearrangement joins TRBV5-1 to TRBJ2-7; D unclear. Germline V lookup: CDR1 SGHRS, CDR2 YFSETQ. With 4 bases removed from V and 0 bases from J, the gap between germline ends came to 11 bases. This CDR3 region has 14 residues. The CDR3 reads CASSLEIYSYEQYF. The CDR3 DNA is TGCGCCAGCAGCCTCGAAATATACTCCTACGAGCAGTACTTC.

This clonotype was seen only a few times. The J gene is TRBJ2-2, the V gene TRBV7-9; possibly TRBD2 for D (6 bases). Trimming removed 7 bases from V and 4 bases from J, with 25 bases in between. There are 18 residues in the CDR3. Germline CDR1 SEHNR, CDR2 FQNEAQ (reference sequence). As DNA, the CDR3 is TGTGCCAGCAACCCCCTTGCGGGGCCTGTCGGACTCACCGGGGAGCTGTTTTTT. This sequence encodes CASNPLAGPVGLTGELFF.

The chain uses TRBV29-1 and TRBJ1-1; the D gene is possibly TRBD1 (6 bases). The CDR3 contains 11 residues. The ends were cut back, 7 bases at V and 4 bases at J, with 10 bases in the middle. Germline CDR1 reads SQVTM; CDR2 reads ANQGSEA. This CDR3 reads CSGEGGTEAFF. For the CDR3, the DNA is TGCAGCGGTGAGGGGGGCACTGAAGCTTTCTTT.

This clonotype was picked up a small number of times. This rearrangement joins TRBV4-2 to TRBJ2-3; D is uncertain. V lost 0 bases to trimming and J lost 4 bases, with 14 bases between them. CDR1 and CDR2 (germline): LGHNA, YNFKEQ. The CDR3 loop spans 16 amino acids. The CDR3 region has the DNA TGTGCCAGCAGCCAAGACCCTGGAGCTAGAGCAGATACGCAGTATTTT. This codes for CASSQDPGARADTQYF.

The V call is TRBV5-1, the J call TRBJ1-2, with D hard to call. CDR1 SGHRS and CDR2 YFSETQ come from the germline V gene. The CDR3 is made up of 15 amino acids. Trimming took off 0 bases at V and 0 bases at J, with 9 bases between the two ends. The CDR3 DNA reads TGCGCCAGCAGCTTGGATGGCAGTACTAACTATGGCTACACCTTC. Amino acid sequence: CASSLDGSTNYGYTF.

CDR3 DNA sequence: TGTGCCAGCAGTGACGGGGGGCAGGACTATGGCTACACCTTC. Its translation is CASSDGGQDYGYTF. The chain combines TRBV6-4 with TRBJ1-2, with D possibly TRBD1 on 6 matching bases. The V gene's germline CDR1 is MRHNA and CDR2 SNTAGT. This CDR3 has 14 amino acids. V dropped 2 bases and J dropped 3 bases, with 10 bases sitting between them.

V gene TRBV5-1 combines with J gene TRBJ2-2, with 7 bases lining up with TRBD1. Germline V CDR1 and CDR2: SGHRS, YFSETQ. V was pared by 6 bases and J by 6 bases, with 5 bases of the junction left unmatched. The CDR3 sequence is 13 residues long. The CDR3 coding sequence is TGCGCCAGCAAAGGGGGCGTCCCCGGGGAGCTGTTTTTT. Amino acid sequence: CASKGGVPGELFF.

The J gene is TRBJ2-1, the V gene TRBV20-1; 10 bases match TRBD1. The CDR3 covers 15 residues. Germline CDR1 reads DFQATT; CDR2 reads SNEGSKA (reference sequence). Trimming removed 3 bases from V and 6 bases from J; junction bases left unmatched: 8. In nucleotides, the CDR3 is TGCAGTGCTAGGTACTCGGACAGGGGGTTCAATGAGCAGTTCTTC. This translates into CSARYSDRGFNEQFF.